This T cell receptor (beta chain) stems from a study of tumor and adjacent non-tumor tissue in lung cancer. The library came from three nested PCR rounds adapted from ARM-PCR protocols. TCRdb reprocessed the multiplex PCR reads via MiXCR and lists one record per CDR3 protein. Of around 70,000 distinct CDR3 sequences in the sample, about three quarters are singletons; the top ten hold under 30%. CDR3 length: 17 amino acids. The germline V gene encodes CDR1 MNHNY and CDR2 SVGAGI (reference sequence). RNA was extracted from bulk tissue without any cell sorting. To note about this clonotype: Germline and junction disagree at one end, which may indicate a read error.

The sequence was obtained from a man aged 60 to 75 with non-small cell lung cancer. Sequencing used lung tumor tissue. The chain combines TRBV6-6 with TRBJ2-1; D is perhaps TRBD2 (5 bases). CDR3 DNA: TGTACCAGCAGCCCATCTCCGGGATCGCCAACCTACAATGAGCAGTTCTTC. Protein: CTSSPSPGSPTYNEQFF.